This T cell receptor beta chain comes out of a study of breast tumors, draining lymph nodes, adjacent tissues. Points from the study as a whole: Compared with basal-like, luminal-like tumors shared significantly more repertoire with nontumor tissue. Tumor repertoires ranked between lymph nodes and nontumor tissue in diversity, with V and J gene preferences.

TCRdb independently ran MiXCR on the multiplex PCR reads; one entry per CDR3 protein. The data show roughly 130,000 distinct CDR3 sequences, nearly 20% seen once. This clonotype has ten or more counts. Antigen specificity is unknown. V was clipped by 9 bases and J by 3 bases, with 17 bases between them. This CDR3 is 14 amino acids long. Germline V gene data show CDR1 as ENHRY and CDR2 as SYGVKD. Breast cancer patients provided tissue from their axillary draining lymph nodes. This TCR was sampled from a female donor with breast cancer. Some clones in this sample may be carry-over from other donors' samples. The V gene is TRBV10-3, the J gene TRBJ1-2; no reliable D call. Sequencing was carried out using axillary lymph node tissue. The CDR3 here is CAMTKQLRDYGYTF. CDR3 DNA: TGTGCCATGACCAAACAACTTAGGGACTATGGCTACACCTTC.